The present T cell receptor (beta chain) was sequenced within a study of T cell repertoires in cytomegalovirus infection. On the study more broadly: CMV infection plus the matching HLA type was flagged by public TCR beta signatures.

Germline loops: CDR1 DFQATT, CDR2 SNEGSKA (reference sequence). V lost 5 bases and J lost 7; bases outside the gene matches: 13. This CDR3 region has 15 residues. TCRdb re-called the reads with MiXCR, one entry per CDR3 protein. The data hold some 300,000 distinct CDR3 sequences, with about 8.8% observed a single time. Regarding the study as a whole: CMV-specific TCR beta clonotypes restricted by HLA-C dominated the ex vivo response. Pooled public TCR beta family frequency picked out CMV carriers with the relevant HLA.

This clonotype has ten or more counts. Its antigen remains unidentified. The J gene is TRBJ2-1, the V gene TRBV20-1; 8 nucleotides match TRBD2. The source is a human donor in good health (CMV status not recorded). Some clones in this sample may be carry-over from other donors' samples. Sequencing input: PBMCs. DNA for the CDR3: TGCAGTGCTTTTAGCGGGGCGCCCCTCATGAATGAGCAGTTCTTC. Its protein product is CSAFSGAPLMNEQFF.